The present TCR beta chain was sequenced within a study of blood T cell repertoires in COVID-19. The wider study: The United States, Italy and Spain provided the acute and convalescent COVID-19 samples.

Authors' processing steps: It was from reference gene primer amplification that nucleated cell counts were estimated. Method: immunoSEQ multiplex PCR; TCRdb's copy keeps in-frame clones and lacks some. The V and J calls and clone size come from that table; D and trimming were worked out from the DNA. The sample lists about 61,000 clones, approximately 80% occurring once. This CDR3 comprises 17 residues. CDR1 is SGHRS and CDR2 is YFSETQ in the germline V gene. J lost 0 bases, V lost 0 bases, and 2 bases had no gene match. The specimen was peripheral blood. This chain links TRBV5-1 with TRBJ2-6; TRBD2 aligns across 8 bases. This clonotype was sampled from a man in his 70s with acute or convalescent COVID-19. CDR3 DNA sequence: TGCGCCAGCAGCTTGGCGGGGGGGTCCTCTGGGGCCAACGTCCTGACTTTC. Its protein product is CASSLAGGSSGANVLTF.